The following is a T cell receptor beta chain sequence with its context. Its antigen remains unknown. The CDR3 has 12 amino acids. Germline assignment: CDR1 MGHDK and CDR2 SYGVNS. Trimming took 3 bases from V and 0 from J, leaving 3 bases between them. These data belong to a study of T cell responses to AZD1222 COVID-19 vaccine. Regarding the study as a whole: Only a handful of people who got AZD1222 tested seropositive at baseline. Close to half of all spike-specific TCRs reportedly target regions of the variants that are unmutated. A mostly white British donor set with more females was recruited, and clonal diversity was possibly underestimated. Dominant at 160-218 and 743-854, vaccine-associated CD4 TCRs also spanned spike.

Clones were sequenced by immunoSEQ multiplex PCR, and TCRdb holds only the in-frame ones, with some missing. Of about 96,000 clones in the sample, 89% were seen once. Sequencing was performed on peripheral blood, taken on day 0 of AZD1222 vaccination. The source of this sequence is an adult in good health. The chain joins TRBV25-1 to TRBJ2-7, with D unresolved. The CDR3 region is CASSDSSYEQYF. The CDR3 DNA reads TGTGCCAGCAGTGACAGCTCCTACGAGCAGTACTTC.